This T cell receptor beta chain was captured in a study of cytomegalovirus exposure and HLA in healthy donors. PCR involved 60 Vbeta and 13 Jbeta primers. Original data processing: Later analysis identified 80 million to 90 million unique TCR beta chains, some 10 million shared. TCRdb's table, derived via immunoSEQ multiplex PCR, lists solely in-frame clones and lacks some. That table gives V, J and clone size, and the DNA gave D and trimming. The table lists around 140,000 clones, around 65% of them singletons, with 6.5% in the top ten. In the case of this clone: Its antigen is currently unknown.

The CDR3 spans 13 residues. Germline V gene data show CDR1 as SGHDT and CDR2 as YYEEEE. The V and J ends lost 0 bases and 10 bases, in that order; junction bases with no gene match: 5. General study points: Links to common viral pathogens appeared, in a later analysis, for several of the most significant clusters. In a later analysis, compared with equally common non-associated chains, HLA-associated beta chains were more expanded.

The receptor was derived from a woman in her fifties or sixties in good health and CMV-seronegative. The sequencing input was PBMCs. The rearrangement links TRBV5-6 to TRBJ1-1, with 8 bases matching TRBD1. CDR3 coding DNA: TGTGCCAGCAGCTTGGGGGCGGACAGGGCAGCTTTCTTT. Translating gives CASSLGADRAAFF.